This is a list of T cell receptor beta chains from one sample in a study of blood T cell repertoires in COVID-19. Measured with immunoSEQ multiplex PCR; TCRdb has only the in-frame clones, and not every one. The sample lists tens of thousands of clones; roughly 85% were seen once. The material sequenced was peripheral blood. These receptors all come from a woman older than 75 with acute or convalescent COVID-19. CDR3s include the opening cysteine and the closing phenylalanine or tryptophan. Fields, in order: clone size, D gene, V gene, J gene, CDR3 DNA, CDR3 protein. A D gene is named only where the DNA matches it firmly. Some rows have no size entry. The others give once, few or many, or a class for an expanded clone.

clone_size: -
d_call: -
v_call: TRBV7-2
j_call: TRBJ2-7
cdr3_nt: TGTGCCAGCAGCCCTAGGAATAGTCCACAGGGTTCAAACGAGCAGTACTTC
cdr3_aa: CASSPRNSPQGSNEQYF

clone_size: -
d_call: -
v_call: TRBV18
j_call: TRBJ2-3
cdr3_nt: TGTGCCAGCTCACGGGACTTCACAGATACGCAGTATTTT
cdr3_aa: CASSRDFTDTQYF

clone_size: once
d_call: TRBD1
v_call: TRBV6-5
j_call: TRBJ2-7
cdr3_nt: TGTGCCAGCAGAGCAGGGGGCGCCGGTTCCTACGAGCAGTACTTC
cdr3_aa: CASRAGGAGSYEQYF

clone_size: once
d_call: -
v_call: TRBV5-6
j_call: TRBJ1-2
cdr3_nt: TGTGCCAGCAAATCCAGGGTCGGATATGGCTACACCTTC
cdr3_aa: CASKSRVGYGYTF

clone_size: few
d_call: -
v_call: TRBV5-1
j_call: TRBJ1-5
cdr3_nt: TGCGCCAGCAGCTTGGAGGGCAGGGCGGATCAGCCCCAGCATTTT
cdr3_aa: CASSLEGRADQPQHF

clone_size: -
d_call: -
v_call: TRBV18
j_call: TRBJ2-1
cdr3_nt: TGTGCCAGCTCACTAGGGGTTAGCTCCTACAATGAGCAGTTCTTC
cdr3_aa: CASSLGVSSYNEQFF

clone_size: -
d_call: -
v_call: TRBV21-1
j_call: TRBJ2-7
cdr3_nt: TGTGCCAGCAGCAAACGGGCGGAGAGGGACAGGGGCCCCTACGAGCAGTACTTC
cdr3_aa: CASSKRAERDRGPYEQYF

clone_size: -
d_call: -
v_call: TRBV6-1
j_call: TRBJ2-2
cdr3_nt: TGTGCCAGCAGTGAGAAGGGAGGAAACACCGGGGAGCTGTTTTTT
cdr3_aa: CASSEKGGNTGELFF

clone_size: -
d_call: TRBD1
v_call: TRBV6-5
j_call: TRBJ1-1
cdr3_nt: TGTGCCAGCAGGACAGGGGTGCACACTGAAGCTTTCTTT
cdr3_aa: CASRTGVHTEAFF

clone_size: -
d_call: TRBD1
v_call: TRBV18
j_call: TRBJ1-2
cdr3_nt: TGTGCCAGCTCACCCGTCCAAACAGGGGCGGATGGCTACACCTTC
cdr3_aa: CASSPVQTGADGYTF

clone_size: once
d_call: -
v_call: TRBV11-2
j_call: TRBJ1-2
cdr3_nt: TGTGCCAGCAGCTTAGAAACAAGCGCTGCGGGCTACACCTTC
cdr3_aa: CASSLETSAAGYTF

clone_size: -
d_call: TRBD1
v_call: TRBV6-5
j_call: TRBJ1-4
cdr3_nt: TGTGCCAGCCTACGGACAGGAACTAATGAAAAACTGTTTTTT
cdr3_aa: CASLRTGTNEKLFF

clone_size: -
d_call: TRBD2
v_call: TRBV7-9
j_call: TRBJ2-5
cdr3_nt: TGTGCCAGCAGCTTAGCTTCACGCCTAGCGGGGGGCGAAGAGACCCAGTACTTC
cdr3_aa: CASSLASRLAGGEETQYF

clone_size: -
d_call: -
v_call: TRBV12-3/TRBV12-4
j_call: TRBJ1-1
cdr3_nt: TGTGCCAGCAGTCTAAGGGAGAGCACTGAAGCTTTCTTT
cdr3_aa: CASSLRESTEAFF

clone_size: -
d_call: -
v_call: TRBV15
j_call: TRBJ2-7
cdr3_nt: TGTGCCACCAGCAGAGATGTAGTATCCGGCTACGAGCAGTACTTC
cdr3_aa: CATSRDVVSGYEQYF

clone_size: -
d_call: -
v_call: TRBV3-1/TRBV3-2
j_call: TRBJ1-1
cdr3_nt: TGTGCCAGCAGTATACAGGTAAACACTGAAGCTTTCTTT
cdr3_aa: CASSIQVNTEAFF

clone_size: -
d_call: TRBD2
v_call: TRBV5-1
j_call: TRBJ2-5
cdr3_nt: TGCGCCAGCAGCTTCGGGGGGGCTAAAGAGACCCAGTACTTC
cdr3_aa: CASSFGGAKETQYF

clone_size: few
d_call: TRBD2
v_call: TRBV5-6
j_call: TRBJ2-1
cdr3_nt: TGTGCCAGCAGGGGAGGTTGGACTAGCGGGGCTAGCTCCTACAATGAGCAGTTCTTC
cdr3_aa: CASRGGWTSGASSYNEQFF

clone_size: -
d_call: TRBD1
v_call: TRBV3-1/TRBV3-2
j_call: TRBJ1-1
cdr3_nt: TGTGCCAGCAGCCAAGAACAGGGGGCTGAAGCTTTCTTT
cdr3_aa: CASSQEQGAEAFF

clone_size: -
d_call: -
v_call: TRBV10-3
j_call: TRBJ1-1
cdr3_nt: TGTGCCATCAGTGAGGATCGACAGCTAGAAGCTTTCTTT
cdr3_aa: CAISEDRQLEAFF

clone_size: -
d_call: -
v_call: TRBV12-3/TRBV12-4
j_call: TRBJ2-1
cdr3_nt: TGTGCCAGCAGTTTCGGCGGGGAGCAGTTCTTC
cdr3_aa: CASSFGGEQFF

clone_size: few
d_call: -
v_call: TRBV7-9
j_call: TRBJ2-7
cdr3_nt: TGTGCCAGCAGCCTTATGGCTGGCTACGAGCAGTACTTC
cdr3_aa: CASSLMAGYEQYF

clone_size: -
d_call: TRBD1
v_call: TRBV27
j_call: TRBJ2-5
cdr3_nt: TGTGCCAGCAGCTCTCGGACAGGAGTTTTCCAAGAGACCCAGTACTTC
cdr3_aa: CASSSRTGVFQETQYF

clone_size: -
d_call: TRBD2
v_call: TRBV9
j_call: TRBJ2-5
cdr3_nt: TGTGCCAGCAGCGTTGCCCTCGGCGGGGGGAAGACCCAGTACTTC
cdr3_aa: CASSVALGGGKTQYF

clone_size: few
d_call: TRBD1
v_call: TRBV5-4
j_call: TRBJ2-5
cdr3_nt: TGTGCCAGCAGGACAGGGGGCCAGGAGACCCAGTACTTC
cdr3_aa: CASRTGGQETQYF

clone_size: -
d_call: -
v_call: TRBV3-1/TRBV3-2
j_call: TRBJ1-1
cdr3_nt: TGTGCCAGCAGCCAAGTGGGGGGTGAAGCTTTCTTT
cdr3_aa: CASSQVGGEAFF

clone_size: -
d_call: -
v_call: TRBV30
j_call: TRBJ2-5
cdr3_nt: TGTGCCTGGAGTCGGTATGCGTATCAGACCCAGTACTTC
cdr3_aa: CAWSRYAYQTQYF

clone_size: -
d_call: TRBD2
v_call: TRBV7-2
j_call: TRBJ2-2
cdr3_nt: TGTGCCAGCAGAACGTGGGGACTAGCGGCGAACACCGGGGAGCTGTTTTTT
cdr3_aa: CASRTWGLAANTGELFF

clone_size: -
d_call: TRBD1
v_call: TRBV5-1
j_call: TRBJ2-7
cdr3_nt: TGCGCCAGCAGCCCCAGACAGGGTGGAGAGCAGTACTTC
cdr3_aa: CASSPRQGGEQYF

clone_size: -
d_call: TRBD2
v_call: TRBV5-4
j_call: TRBJ2-5
cdr3_nt: TGTGCCAGCAGCCCAACTGCCCCGACTAGCGGGGGGACGAAGACCCAGTACTTC
cdr3_aa: CASSPTAPTSGGTKTQYF

clone_size: once
d_call: -
v_call: TRBV6-5
j_call: TRBJ2-1
cdr3_nt: TGTGCCAGCAGTTACGGAGTTTCCTACAATGAGCAGTTCTTC
cdr3_aa: CASSYGVSYNEQFF

clone_size: -
d_call: -
v_call: TRBV25-1
j_call: TRBJ2-7
cdr3_nt: TGTGCCAGCAGTGACGATGGCAGGGCTTACGAGCAGTACTTC
cdr3_aa: CASSDDGRAYEQYF

clone_size: -
d_call: TRBD2
v_call: TRBV7-3
j_call: TRBJ2-7
cdr3_nt: TGTGCCAGCAGCCCCATGGCGGGGGGGGTGTACGAGCAGTACTTC
cdr3_aa: CASSPMAGGVYEQYF

clone_size: -
d_call: -
v_call: TRBV7-2
j_call: TRBJ1-3
cdr3_nt: TGTGCCAGCAACGGGGACTTTGGGGGAAACACCATATATTTT
cdr3_aa: CASNGDFGGNTIYF

clone_size: -
d_call: -
v_call: TRBV11-2
j_call: TRBJ2-5
cdr3_nt: TGTGCCAGCAGCTTAGTCGTGGAGACCCAGTACTTC
cdr3_aa: CASSLVVETQYF

clone_size: -
d_call: -
v_call: TRBV7-8
j_call: TRBJ1-2
cdr3_nt: TGTGCCAGCAGCTTGACACAGAACTATGGCTACACCTTC
cdr3_aa: CASSLTQNYGYTF

clone_size: few
d_call: -
v_call: TRBV2
j_call: TRBJ1-4
cdr3_nt: TGTGCCAGCAGGAAGGAGAGGGGGGGTGAAAAACTGTTTTTT
cdr3_aa: CASRKERGGEKLFF

clone_size: few
d_call: TRBD1
v_call: TRBV6-1
j_call: TRBJ1-2
cdr3_nt: TGTGCCAGCAGTGAGATGAGCCAGGGGGTCTATGGCTACACCTTC
cdr3_aa: CASSEMSQGVYGYTF

clone_size: -
d_call: -
v_call: TRBV19
j_call: TRBJ2-2
cdr3_nt: TGTGCCAGTAGTTCGGCGGAACTCACCGGGGAGCTGTTTTTT
cdr3_aa: CASSSAELTGELFF

clone_size: -
d_call: TRBD1
v_call: TRBV5-4
j_call: TRBJ2-3
cdr3_nt: TGTGCCAGCAGCTTACAGGGGGGCACAGATACGCAGTATTTT
cdr3_aa: CASSLQGGTDTQYF

clone_size: once
d_call: TRBD2
v_call: TRBV5-1
j_call: TRBJ2-5
cdr3_nt: TGCGCCAGCAGCTTGAGAAGCCGGGGGGGCATCGGGGAGACCCAGTACTTC
cdr3_aa: CASSLRSRGGIGETQYF

clone_size: -
d_call: TRBD1
v_call: TRBV10-3
j_call: TRBJ1-1
cdr3_nt: TGTGCCACCGGGACAGCGAACACTGAAGCTTTCTTT
cdr3_aa: CATGTANTEAFF

clone_size: -
d_call: TRBD1
v_call: TRBV9
j_call: TRBJ1-1
cdr3_nt: TGTGCCAGCAGCGTCTCCGGGACAGGGGCGAACACTGAAGCTTTCTTT
cdr3_aa: CASSVSGTGANTEAFF

clone_size: -
d_call: TRBD1
v_call: TRBV18
j_call: TRBJ1-5
cdr3_nt: TGTGCCAGTGGACAGGGGGTTAATCAGCCCCAGCATTTT
cdr3_aa: CASGQGVNQPQHF

clone_size: -
d_call: TRBD1
v_call: TRBV6-5
j_call: TRBJ1-5
cdr3_nt: TGTGCCAGCAGTCGTACAGGGGATGGGCAGCCCCAGCATTTT
cdr3_aa: CASSRTGDGQPQHF

clone_size: -
d_call: -
v_call: TRBV19
j_call: TRBJ1-2
cdr3_nt: TGTGCCAGTAGTATAGCGGCAGGCCACTATGGCTACACCTTC
cdr3_aa: CASSIAAGHYGYTF

clone_size: once
d_call: -
v_call: TRBV7-2
j_call: TRBJ1-4
cdr3_nt: TGTGCCAGCAGCTACCAGTCAGGGGAGGGGAATGAAAAACTGTTTTTT
cdr3_aa: CASSYQSGEGNEKLFF

clone_size: -
d_call: TRBD1
v_call: TRBV7-2
j_call: TRBJ2-1
cdr3_nt: TGTGCCAGCAGCCCGGACAGGGGAGGAAGACACAATGAGCAGTTCTTC
cdr3_aa: CASSPDRGGRHNEQFF

clone_size: -
d_call: -
v_call: TRBV7-9
j_call: TRBJ1-2
cdr3_nt: TGTGCCAGCAGCTTAGGGAGCTATGGCTACACCTTC
cdr3_aa: CASSLGSYGYTF

clone_size: few
d_call: TRBD1
v_call: TRBV19
j_call: TRBJ2-5
cdr3_nt: TGTGCCAGTAGTATACAGGGGGCGAGGGAGACCCAGTACTTC
cdr3_aa: CASSIQGARETQYF

clone_size: few
d_call: -
v_call: TRBV23-1
j_call: TRBJ1-6
cdr3_nt: TGCGCCAGCAGTCGCCAGAGGCACTATAATTCACCCCTCCACTTT
cdr3_aa: CASSRQRHYNSPLHF

clone_size: -
d_call: -
v_call: TRBV7-2
j_call: TRBJ1-1
cdr3_nt: TGTGCCAGCAGTCCGAGAGGCCCGGGTGAAGCTTTCTTT
cdr3_aa: CASSPRGPGEAFF

clone_size: -
d_call: -
v_call: TRBV15
j_call: TRBJ2-1
cdr3_nt: TGTGCCACCAGCAGAGTAGGAGGGGACAATGAGCAGTTCTTC
cdr3_aa: CATSRVGGDNEQFF

clone_size: -
d_call: TRBD1
v_call: TRBV3-1/TRBV3-2
j_call: TRBJ1-2
cdr3_nt: TGTGCCAGCAGCCAAGATAGCGCAGGGGGCGGGTATGGCTACACCTTC
cdr3_aa: CASSQDSAGGGYGYTF